The TCR beta chain described here comes from a study of neurological immune-mediated disorders. The starting material, 2 million PBMCs stored at -80 C, gave rise to the unsorted libraries. A 10-nucleotide random UMI tagged transcripts in template-switch 5'RACE cDNA synthesis. TCRdb re-called the 5' RACE reads through MiXCR, storing one row per CDR3 protein. The table shows 55,000 or so distinct CDR3 sequences, with approximately 4.4% occurring only once. Germline V gene sequence: CDR1 SGDLS, CDR2 YYNGEE. CDR3 length equals 21 residues. Trimming removed 0 bases from V and 1 base from J; junction bases left unmatched: 18. In this sample, this clonotype turned up many times. Its antigen is unidentified. Study-wide results and limits: When grouped phylogenetically, the repertoires of 18 of the 34 multiple sclerosis patients fell together in one related-CDR3 cluster, which is a possible signature. Across subjects, no CDR3 amino acid sequence appeared in expanded clones of more than one subject, a finding that suggested private repertoires in all groups.

This clonotype originated in a man aged 50-60 years with multiple sclerosis. The sample was PBMCs. The rearrangement uses TRBV9 and TRBJ2-2; 7 nucleotides agree with TRBD2. The DNA of the CDR3 is TGTGCCAGCAGCGTAGCCACGGGAATAGGGAGGGGCACCCAGAACACCGGGGAGCTGTTTTTT. Translation: CASSVATGIGRGTQNTGELFF.